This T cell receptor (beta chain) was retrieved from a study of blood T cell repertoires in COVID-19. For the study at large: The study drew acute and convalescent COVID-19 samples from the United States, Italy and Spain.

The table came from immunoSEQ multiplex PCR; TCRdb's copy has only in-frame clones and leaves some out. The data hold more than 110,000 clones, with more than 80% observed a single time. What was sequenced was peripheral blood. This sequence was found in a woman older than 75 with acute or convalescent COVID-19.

The CDR3 is CASSRNGGDSGNTIYF. CDR3 coding DNA: TGTGCCAGCAGCCGGAATGGAGGGGACTCTGGAAACACCATATATTTT. The chain is built from TRBV4-2 and TRBJ1-3; TRBD1 might be the D (5 bases). V lost 4 bases, J lost 0 bases, and 13 bases lay in between. Per the germline V gene, CDR1 is LGHNA and CDR2 is YNFKEQ. This CDR3 has 16 amino acids.